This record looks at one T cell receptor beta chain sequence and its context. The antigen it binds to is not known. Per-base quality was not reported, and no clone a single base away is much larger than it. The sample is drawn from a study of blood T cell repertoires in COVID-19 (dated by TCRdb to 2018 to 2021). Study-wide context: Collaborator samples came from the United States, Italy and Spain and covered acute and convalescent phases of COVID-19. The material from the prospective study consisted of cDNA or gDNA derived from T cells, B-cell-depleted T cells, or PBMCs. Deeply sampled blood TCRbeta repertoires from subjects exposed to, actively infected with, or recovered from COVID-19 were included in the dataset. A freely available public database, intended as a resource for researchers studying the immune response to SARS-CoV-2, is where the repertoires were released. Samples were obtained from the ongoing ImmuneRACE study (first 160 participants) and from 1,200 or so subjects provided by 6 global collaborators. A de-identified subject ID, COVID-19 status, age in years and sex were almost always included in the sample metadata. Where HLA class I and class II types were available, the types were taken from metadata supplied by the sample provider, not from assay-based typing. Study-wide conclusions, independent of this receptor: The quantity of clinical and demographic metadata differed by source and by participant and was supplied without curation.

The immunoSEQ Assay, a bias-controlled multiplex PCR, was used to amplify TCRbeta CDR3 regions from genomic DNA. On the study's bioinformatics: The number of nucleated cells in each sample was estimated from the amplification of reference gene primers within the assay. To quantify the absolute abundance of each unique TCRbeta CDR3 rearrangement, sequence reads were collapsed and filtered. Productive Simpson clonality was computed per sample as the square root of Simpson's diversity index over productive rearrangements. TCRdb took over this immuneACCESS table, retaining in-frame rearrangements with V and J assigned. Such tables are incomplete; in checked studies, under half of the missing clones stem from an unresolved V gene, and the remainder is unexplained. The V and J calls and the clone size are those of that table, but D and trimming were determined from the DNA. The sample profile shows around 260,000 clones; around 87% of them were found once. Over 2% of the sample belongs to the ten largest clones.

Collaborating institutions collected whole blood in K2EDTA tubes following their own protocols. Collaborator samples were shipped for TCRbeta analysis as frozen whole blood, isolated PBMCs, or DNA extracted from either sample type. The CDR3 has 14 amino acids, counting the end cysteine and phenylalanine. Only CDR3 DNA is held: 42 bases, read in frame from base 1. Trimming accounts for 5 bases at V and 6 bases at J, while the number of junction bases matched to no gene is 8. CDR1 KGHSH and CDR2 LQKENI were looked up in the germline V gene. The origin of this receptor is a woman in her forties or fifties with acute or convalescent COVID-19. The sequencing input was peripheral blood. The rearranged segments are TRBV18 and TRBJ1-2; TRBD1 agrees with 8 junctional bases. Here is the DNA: TGTGCCAGCTCAAGAAGCCAGGACAGGGATGGCTACACCTTC. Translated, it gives CASSRSQDRDGYTF. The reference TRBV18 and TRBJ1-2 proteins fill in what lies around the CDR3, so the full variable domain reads NAGVMQNPRHLVRRRGQEARLRCSPMKGHSHVYWYRQLPEEGLKFMVYLQKENIIDESGMPKERFSAEFPKEGPSILRIQQVVRGDSAAYFCASSRSQDRDGYTFGSGTRLTVV.